This T cell receptor (beta chain) was captured by sequencing in a study of T cells in Graves' hyperthyroidism and ophthalmopathy. Study results and limitations: Blood also held most thyroid clonotypes expanded beyond 0.001.

What was amplified from RNA transcripts were TCR beta CDR3 regions. The HTBI primer set served for first-round RT-PCR of the TCR CDR3. In TCRdb, the multiplex PCR reads were re-called with MiXCR into one record per CDR3 protein. The profile shows about 100,000 distinct CDR3 sequences, about 17% of them singletons. This clonotype was detected ten times or more. Its matching antigen is unknown. Germline loops: CDR1 LGHDT, CDR2 YNNKEL (reference sequence). With 0 bases removed from V and 15 bases from J, the gap between germline ends came to 18 bases. The CDR3 is made up of 14 amino acids. This TCR derives from a woman between 45 and 60 years old with Graves' hyperthyroidism. Sequenced input: blood. This chain connects TRBV3-1 to TRBJ2-1; D might be TRBD2 (6 bases). CDR3 amino acids: CASSQEPRETRLFF. The CDR3, as DNA: TGTGCCAGCAGCCAAGAACCCCGGGAGACCCGCCTGTTCTTC.